Listed here are 27 T cell receptor beta chains from one sample, sequenced in a study of identical twins. TCRdb redid the calling of the 5' RACE reads with MiXCR, one entry per CDR3 protein. The sample contains 1.5 million to 2 million distinct CDR3 sequences, about 31% of which appear only once. The sample consisted of cord blood. The receptors stem from a newborn girl in good health.

This chain uses TRBV20-1 with TRBJ2-3; 8 positions match TRBD2. The germline CDR1 and CDR2 sequences are DFQATT and SNEGSKA (reference sequence). Germline trimming cut 3 bases from V and 5 bases from J; bases unmatched to any gene: 4. The CDR3 totals 13 residues. The CDR3 nucleotides are TGCAGTGCTAGCGGGGGGGCCGTAGATACGCAGTATTTT. This translates into CSASGGAVDTQYF.

J is TRBJ2-5 and V is TRBV14; perhaps TRBD1 as D (6 bases). The CDR3 has 16 amino acids. V gave up 1 base and J gave up 5 bases, with 17 bases separating them. Per germline, CDR1 SGHDN and CDR2 FVKESK. The CDR3 sequence is CASSQVVGASAETQYF. CDR3 DNA sequence: TGTGCCAGCAGCCAAGTGGTGGGGGCCTCGGCGGAGACCCAGTACTTC.

In regard to this clonotype: The junction departs from germline at one end; a sequencing error may be responsible. The J gene is TRBJ2-3, the V gene TRBV6-5; a possible D gene is TRBD1 (5 bases). Germline values: CDR1 MNHEY, CDR2 SVGAGI. This CDR3 is 16 amino acids long. CDR3 sequence: CASGYQAGAATDTQYF. The CDR3 DNA is TGTGCCAGCGGTTACCAAGCTGGGGCGGCCACAGATACGCAGTATTTT.

The V gene is TRBV20-1, the J gene TRBJ1-5, with D perhaps TRBD1 (5 bases). CDR3 length equals 14 residues. Germline V gives CDR1 DFQATT, CDR2 SNEGSKA (reference sequence). The CDR3 region has the DNA TGCAGCGAACACTCAGGGAGGGGCAATCAGCCCCAGCATTTT. Translated: CSEHSGRGNQPQHF.

The gene calls are TRBV3-1 and TRBJ2-2; TRBD1 or TRBD2 may be the D gene (6 bases each). V was shortened by 7 bases and J by 10 bases, with 19 bases between the two germline ends. The CDR3 runs 14 residues. Per germline, CDR1 LGHDT and CDR2 YNNKEL (reference sequence). CDR3 protein: CASTGAATAVELFF. The CDR3 nucleotides read TGTGCCAGCACGGGGGCAGCTACGGCGGTGGAGCTGTTTTTT.

In this sample, this clonotype turned up a few times. The J gene is TRBJ2-3, the V gene TRBV4-2, with 9 bases identical to TRBD1. The junction had 9 bases not matched to a gene; V was cut back by 2 bases and J by 0 bases. Germline V gene data show CDR1 as LGHNA and CDR2 as YNFKEQ. The CDR3 covers 18 residues. The CDR3 region is CASSQLTGGGFSTDTQYF. CDR3 sequence (DNA): TGTGCCAGCAGCCAACTAACAGGGGGCGGTTTTAGCACAGATACGCAGTATTTT.

In this sample, this clonotype turned up a few times. The chain joins TRBV6-1 to TRBJ1-2; 9 bases align to TRBD1. The CDR3 is made up of 13 amino acids. Germline assignment: CDR1 MNHNS and CDR2 SASEGT. The ends lost 6 bases at V and 9 bases at J; junction bases unmatched: 8. CDR3 loop: CASSAGTGTRYTF. The CDR3 DNA follows: TGTGCCAGCAGCGCCGGGACAGGGACTCGCTACACCTTC.

Only a few counts were recorded for this clonotype. The chain combines TRBV4-1 with TRBJ2-1; the D gene is possibly TRBD1 (6 bases). The J call may be incorrect, as the DNA end agrees better with TRBJ2-7. This CDR3 is built from 17 residues. Germline V CDR1 and CDR2: MGHRA, YSYEKL. The CDR3 sequence is CASSHRGLGGPYNEQYF. CDR3 bases: TGCGCCAGCAGCCACAGGGGTTTAGGAGGTCCTTACAATGAGCAGTACTTC.

This chain connects TRBV28 to TRBJ2-7; D is undetermined. The CDR3 extends over 16 amino acids. With 8 bases removed from V and 4 bases from J, the gap between germline ends came to 24 bases. CDR1 is MDHEN, CDR2 SYDVKM, per germline. DNA for the CDR3: TGTGCCAGCCGCTCAGACGGGCTGTCCGGATCTTACGAGCAGTACTTC. Its protein is CASRSDGLSGSYEQYF.

This clonotype was seen more than once but under ten times. V gene TRBV5-6 combines with J gene TRBJ1-4; no definite D call. The length of the CDR3 is 13 residues. Trimming stripped 4 bases from V and 8 bases from J, with 12 bases between. Germline values: CDR1 SGHDT, CDR2 YYEEEE. The CDR3, as DNA: TGTGCCAGCAGCCACACGTCGGGGGAAAAACTGTTTTTT. Its protein product is CASSHTSGEKLFF.

The chain recombines TRBV4-2 with TRBJ2-7; 13 bases agree with TRBD2. The germline V gene encodes CDR1 LGHNA and CDR2 YNFKEQ. The CDR3 loop spans 20 amino acids. After removal of 0 bases from V and 2 bases from J, the junction contained 13 bases not matched to a gene. For the CDR3, the DNA is TGTGCCAGCAGCCAAGATCCACTAGCGGGAGGGCCTCGAGGCCCCTACGAGCAGTACTTC. Translation gives CASSQDPLAGGPRGPYEQYF.

The chain has TRBV3-1 and TRBJ2-3; 10 positions agree with TRBD2. Germline CDR1 is LGHDT and CDR2 is YNNKEL (reference sequence). The CDR3 runs 14 residues. Germline trimming cut 5 bases from V and 7 bases from J; bases unmatched to any gene: 6. CDR3 coding DNA: TGTGCCAGCAGCTCTCTAGCGGGGGCTAATACGCAGTATTTT. It translates to CASSSLAGANTQYF.

This sequence joins TRBV6-2 or TRBV6-3 and TRBJ2-5; 7 bases are a match to TRBD2. CDR3 length: 15 residues. Germline-derived CDR1 and CDR2 are MNHEY and SVGEGT. V was clipped by 3 bases and J by 4 bases; unmatched bases: 8. CDR3 bases: TGTGCCAGCAGTTATGGCCGCGGGAGAGGAGAGACCCAGTACTTC. Its protein product is CASSYGRGRGETQYF.

This clonotype was recorded a few times. The chain uses TRBV5-1 and TRBJ2-3; 8 bases line up with TRBD2. Looked up from germline, CDR1 is SGHRS and CDR2 is YFSETQ. This CDR3 has 15 amino acids. V lost 5 bases, J lost 2 bases, and 7 bases stayed unmatched. The chain's CDR3 is CASSTGGLLTDTQYF. CDR3 coding DNA: TGCGCCAGCAGTACGGGGGGGCTACTCACAGATACGCAGTATTTT.

A few counts support this clonotype. The chain recombines TRBV3-1 with TRBJ1-2; weak D call: TRBD1 (5 bases). Germline V gene sequence: CDR1 LGHDT, CDR2 YNNKEL (reference sequence). The CDR3 sequence is 12 residues long. V dropped 5 bases and J dropped 5 bases, with 9 bases sitting between them. The CDR3 reads CASSVRQYGYTF. CDR3 coding DNA: TGTGCCAGCAGCGTTCGACAGTATGGCTACACCTTC. The full variable domain, its missing parts supplied by reference TRBV3-1 and TRBJ1-2, is DTAVSQTPKYLVTQMGNDKSIKCEQNLGHDTMYWYKQDSKKFLKIMFSYNNKELIINETVPNRFSPKSPDKAHLNLHINSLELGDSAVYFCASSVRQYGYTFGSGTRLTVV.

V gene TRBV21-1 combines with J gene TRBJ2-6; TRBD1 is taken as the D call from the table, unchecked against the DNA. TRBV21-1 is a known pseudogene. This CDR3 has 20 residues. CDR3 region: CASSNWRGFPLSSGANALTF. The CDR3 DNA reads TGTGCCAGCAGCAATTGGAGGGGGTTTCCTCTTAGCTCTGGGGCCAACGCCCTGACTTTC.

This clonotype came up a few times. The genes are TRBV9 and TRBJ1-6; D may be TRBD1 (5 bases). Germline V gene sequence: CDR1 SGDLS, CDR2 YYNGEE. CDR3 length equals 16 residues. The V end lost 0 bases, the J end lost 4 bases, and 11 bases lay between the germline ends. In DNA form, the CDR3 reads TGTGCCAGCAGCGTAGCAAAGGGACGATATAATTCACCCCTCCACTTT. Translation gives CASSVAKGRYNSPLHF.

V is TRBV2 and J is TRBJ2-1; 12 positions agree with TRBD2. The J call may be mistaken, given a closer DNA end match to TRBJ2-7. This CDR3 spans 17 amino acids. In germline, CDR1 is SNHLY, CDR2 FYNNEI. The CDR3 region is CASSEALLAGGLNEQYF. The CDR3 coding sequence is TGTGCCAGCAGTGAAGCGCTTCTAGCGGGGGGGTTAAATGAGCAGTACTTC.

Ten or more counts support this clonotype. The CDR3 DNA reads as TGTGCCAGCAGGGACAGATTCTCCTACGAGCAGTACTTC. Its protein is CASRDRFSYEQYF. The chain couples TRBV2 to TRBJ2-7; perhaps TRBD1 as D (6 bases). The length of the CDR3 is 13 residues. CDR1 SNHLY and CDR2 FYNNEI come from the germline V gene. With 6 bases removed from V and 0 bases from J, the gap between germline ends came to 9 bases.

The chain is built from TRBV6-5 and TRBJ2-5; D tentatively fits TRBD1 or TRBD2 (5 bases each). The DNA end is a closer match to TRBJ2-7, so the J assignment may be wrong. This CDR3 is 14 amino acids long. Germline CDR1 MNHEY, CDR2 SVGAGI. DNA of the CDR3: TGTGCCAGCAGACGCTCCGGGGCAACTTACGAGCAGTACTTC. It translates to CASRRSGATYEQYF.

This clonotype appeared a few times. This chain joins TRBV20-1 and TRBJ2-3, with 14 bases that match TRBD2. J gave up 4 bases and V 5 bases, and 5 bases lay outside the gene matches. CDR1 is DFQATT and CDR2 is SNEGSKA in the germline V gene (reference sequence). This CDR3 region has 15 residues. The CDR3 is CSADRLAGGADTQYF. Here the CDR3 DNA reads TGCAGTGCTGACCGACTAGCGGGGGGGGCAGATACGCAGTATTTT.

This clonotype was counted between two and nine times. The CDR3 loop reads CASSPRINEQYF. The DNA for the CDR3 is TGTGCCAGCAGCCCACGGATCAACGAGCAGTACTTC. The chain couples TRBV12-3 or TRBV12-4 to TRBJ2-7; D gene unclear. Trimming took off 6 bases at V and 5 bases at J, with 11 bases between the two ends. The CDR3 totals 12 residues.

This clonotype appeared many times. The rearrangement uses TRBV28 and TRBJ2-1; TRBD2 matches 8 bases. The V gene end was trimmed by 2 bases and the J gene end by 7 bases; junction bases not matched to a gene: 10. The germline CDR1 and CDR2 sequences are MDHEN and SYDVKM. CDR3 length equals 16 residues. Here the CDR3 reads CASSLPGREVINEQFF. The CDR3 nucleotides read TGTGCCAGCAGTTTACCCGGGCGGGAGGTTATAAATGAGCAGTTCTTC.

The CDR3 loop reads CASSSGTAPNTEAFF. CDR3 coding DNA: TGTGCCAGCAGTTCAGGGACAGCCCCAAACACTGAAGCTTTCTTT. The chain combines TRBV28 with TRBJ1-1; the match to TRBD1 covers 7 bases. Germline-derived CDR1 and CDR2 are MDHEN and SYDVKM. The CDR3 runs to 15 residues. Trimming took 4 bases from V and 2 from J; bases not matched to a gene: 7.

This clonotype was seen at least ten times. This chain connects TRBV7-9 to TRBJ1-4, with a weak D call TRBD1 (6 bases). The CDR3 spans 14 residues. Germline lookup yields CDR1 SEHNR and CDR2 FQNEAQ (reference sequence). The V end was cut by 4 bases, the J end by 4 bases, with 10 bases between. For the CDR3, the DNA is TGTGCCAGCAGCTCGGGACATCTTAATGAAAAACTGTTTTTT. The encoded protein is CASSSGHLNEKLFF.

This chain uses TRBV7-9 with TRBJ2-3, with D hard to call. This CDR3 is 15 amino acids long. Between the trimmed V and J ends, which lost 1 base and 3 bases, there was a span of 11 bases. CDR1 and CDR2 (germline): SEHNR, FQNEAQ (reference sequence). DNA of the CDR3: TGTGCCAGCAGCTTAGGGTTGGTAGAAACAGATACGCAGTATTTT. It is translated as CASSLGLVETDTQYF. Variable domain in full (rest from reference TRBV7-9 and TRBJ2-3): DTGVSQNPRHKITKRGQNVTFRCDPISEHNRLYWYRQTLGQGPEFLTYFQNEAQLEKSRLLSDRFSAERPKGSFSTLEIQRTEQGDSAMYLCASSLGLVETDTQYFGPGTRLTVL.

This sequence joins TRBV7-9 and TRBJ1-2; no firm D call. With 1 base removed from V and 6 bases from J, the gap between germline ends came to 9 bases. CDR3 size: 13 residues. CDR1 is SEHNR and CDR2 is FQNEAQ in the germline V gene (reference sequence). As DNA, the CDR3 is TGTGCCAGCAGCTTAGGGACCTCGGATGGCTACACCTTC. Its protein product is CASSLGTSDGYTF. The whole variable domain, remainder taken from reference TRBV7-9 and TRBJ1-2, is DTGVSQNPRHKITKRGQNVTFRCDPISEHNRLYWYRQTLGQGPEFLTYFQNEAQLEKSRLLSDRFSAERPKGSFSTLEIQRTEQGDSAMYLCASSLGTSDGYTFGSGTRLTVV.